Listed here are 26 T cell receptor beta chains from one sample, sequenced in a study of cytomegalovirus exposure and HLA in healthy donors. This PCR relied on a set of 60 Vbeta primers and 13 Jbeta primers. Data came from immunoSEQ multiplex PCR; TCRdb stores just in-frame clones and leaves some out. The sample spans some 60,000 clones; the ten largest clones claim almost 4%. The sequenced sample consisted of PBMCs. The receptor set was obtained from a male donor in good health and CMV-seronegative.

The chain uses TRBV7-9 and TRBJ2-7, with TRBD2 matching over 7 bases. The CDR3 contains 13 residues. The junction had 6 bases not matched to a gene; V was cut back by 5 bases and J by 5 bases. CDR1 and CDR2 from the germline V gene are SEHNR and FQNEAQ (reference sequence). CDR3 sequence reads: CASSPWGGNEQYF. DNA for the CDR3: TGTGCCAGCAGCCCTTGGGGGGGGAACGAGCAGTACTTC.

The chain links TRBV7-9 to TRBJ2-5; tentatively, D is TRBD1 (6 bases). The V and J ends lost 3 bases and 5 bases respectively, with 16 bases between them. Germline V gene lookup returns CDR1 SEHNR and CDR2 FQNEAQ (reference sequence). The CDR3 totals 15 residues. The CDR3: CASSLGEGGPETQYF. The CDR3 DNA reads as TGTGCCAGCAGCTTGGGAGAAGGGGGACCTGAGACCCAGTACTTC. Full variable domain (remainder filled in from reference TRBV7-9 and TRBJ2-5): DTGVSQNPRHKITKRGQNVTFRCDPISEHNRLYWYRQTLGQGPEFLTYFQNEAQLEKSRLLSDRFSAERPKGSFSTLEIQRTEQGDSAMYLCASSLGEGGPETQYFGPGTRLLVL.

The chain joins TRBV4-3 to TRBJ2-1; 8 nucleotides match TRBD2. V lost 0 bases to trimming and J lost 8 bases; unmatched junction nucleotides: 9. Germline CDR1 is LGHNA and CDR2 is YSLEER. The CDR3 consists of 16 residues. CDR3 coding DNA: TGCGCCAGCAGCCAAGATCCGGGAGGGCCCGCCGATGAGCAGTTCTTC. Encoded protein: CASSQDPGGPADEQFF.

Turning to this clone: Distinct nucleotide sequences in the sample also encode this CDR3. The chain has TRBV5-8 and TRBJ2-7; D possibly corresponds to TRBD1 (6 bases). Germline lookup yields CDR1 SGHTS and CDR2 YDEGEE. The CDR3 has 14 amino acids. V was trimmed by 0 bases and J by 2 bases, leaving 9 bases between them. CDR3 amino acids: CASSLARTAYEQYF. CDR3 nucleotides: TGTGCCAGCAGCTTGGCAAGGACAGCCTACGAGCAGTACTTC.

The CDR3 is CASLTGTGTTEAFF. The CDR3 nucleotides read TGTGCCAGTCTGACCGGGACAGGGACCACTGAAGCTTTCTTT. The rearrangement joins TRBV2 to TRBJ1-1; 9 bases map to TRBD1. With 9 bases clipped from V and 4 bases from J, the junction kept 9 bases outside the gene matches. This CDR3 contains 14 residues. CDR1 and CDR2 (germline): SNHLY, FYNNEI.

The chain carries TRBV7-3 and TRBJ2-1; 11 bases match TRBD1. The germline V gene encodes CDR1 SGHTA and CDR2 FQGTGA. This CDR3 contains 17 residues. V shed 1 base, J shed 8 bases, and the junction held 10 bases outside the gene matches. The CDR3 protein is CASSLNGGQGAVDEQFF. Written as DNA, the CDR3 is TGTGCCAGCAGCTTAAACGGAGGACAGGGGGCAGTCGATGAGCAGTTCTTC.

V gene TRBV27 combines with J gene TRBJ2-1, with D perhaps matching TRBD1 (6 bases). Trimming took off 4 bases at V and 0 bases at J, with 16 bases between the two ends. CDR1 MNHEY and CDR2 SMNVEV come from the germline V gene (reference sequence). The length of the CDR3 is 17 residues. CDR3 DNA: TGTGCCAGCAGTTCGCGACCAACAGGGAGCTCCTACAATGAGCAGTTCTTC. It is translated as CASSSRPTGSSYNEQFF.

The genes are TRBV29-1 and TRBJ1-1, with a tentative D call TRBD1 (6 bases). This CDR3 is 13 amino acids long. V lost 8 bases and J lost 1, with 14 bases in between. Per the germline V gene, CDR1 is SQVTM and CDR2 is ANQGSEA. The CDR3 DNA is TGCAGCTATGGACAGCGCACGAACACTGAAGCTTTCTTT. As protein: CSYGQRTNTEAFF.

This rearrangement joins TRBV9 to TRBJ2-3; TRBD1 aligns across 9 bases. V gave up 4 bases and J gave up 6 bases; unmatched junction bases: 9. The germline V gene encodes CDR1 SGDLS and CDR2 YYNGEE. This CDR3 contains 15 residues. The CDR3 region is CASSLEGQGSDTQYF. The CDR3 nucleotides are TGTGCCAGCAGCTTGGAGGGACAGGGTTCGGATACGCAGTATTTT. Combining the CDR3 with reference TRBV9 and TRBJ2-3 gives the whole variable domain DSGVTQTPKHLITATGQRVTLRCSPRSGDLSVYWYQQSLDQGLQFLIQYYNGEERAKGNILERFSAQQFPDLHSELNLSSLELGDSALYFCASSLEGQGSDTQYFGPGTRLTVL.

The gene calls are TRBV4-1 and TRBJ1-4; 9 bases map to TRBD1. CDR3 length equals 17 residues. CDR1 MGHRA and CDR2 YSYEKL come from the germline V gene. V shed 10 bases and J 3 bases; nucleotides not matched to a gene: 15. The CDR3 bases are TGCGCCACATCGAGTACAGGGGGCGCGGGAGCTAATGAAAAACTGTTTTTT. This translates into CATSSTGGAGANEKLFF.

This sequence joins TRBV27 and TRBJ2-7; 14 positions match TRBD2. CDR3 size: 17 residues. With 2 bases clipped from V and 3 bases from J, the junction kept 6 bases outside the gene matches. Looked up from germline, CDR1 is MNHEY and CDR2 is SMNVEV (reference sequence). The CDR3 region has the DNA TGTGCCAGCAGTTTAACGGGACTAGCGGGGGACTTCTACGAGCAGTACTTC. It is translated as CASSLTGLAGDFYEQYF.

V gene TRBV18 combines with J gene TRBJ1-6, with TRBD1 as a possible D gene (6 bases). This CDR3 spans 19 amino acids. Germline V gene data show CDR1 as KGHSH and CDR2 as LQKENI. Trimming took 4 bases from V and 9 from J, leaving 28 bases between them. CDR3 amino acids: CASSLQGPDGLGITSPLHF. CDR3 nucleotide sequence: TGTGCCAGCTCACTACAGGGACCGGACGGATTGGGGATTACTTCACCCCTCCACTTT.

V and J are TRBV19 and TRBJ1-2; TRBD1 aligns across 9 bases. This CDR3 is built from 15 residues. Per the germline V gene, CDR1 is LNHDA and CDR2 is SQIVND (reference sequence). With V trimmed by 7 bases and J by 5 bases, 11 bases remained unmatched. The CDR3 spells CASTPTGGAGYGYTF. The CDR3 DNA follows: TGTGCCAGTACCCCAACAGGGGGCGCGGGGTATGGCTACACCTTC. The full variable domain, with the rest looked up from reference TRBV19 and TRBJ1-2, is DGGITQSPKYLFRKEGQNVTLSCEQNLNHDAMYWYRQDPGQGLRLIYYSQIVNDFQKGDIAEGYSVSREKKESFPLTVTSAQKNPTAFYLCASTPTGGAGYGYTFGSGTRLTVV.

The V and J genes are TRBV29-1 and TRBJ2-7, with TRBD1 matching over 9 bases. CDR3 length: 15 residues. The V and J ends lost 1 base and 2 bases, in that order; junction bases with no gene match: 6. Germline lookup yields CDR1 SQVTM and CDR2 ANQGSEA. The CDR3 is CSVEGTGDTAYEQYF. CDR3 DNA sequence: TGCAGCGTTGAAGGGACAGGGGACACGGCCTACGAGCAGTACTTC.

This clone is medium-sized by frequency. The chain carries TRBV6-5 and TRBJ2-1; 8 bases align to TRBD2. Germline values: CDR1 MNHEY, CDR2 SVGAGI. V shed 6 bases and J 6 bases; nucleotides not matched to a gene: 10. This CDR3 is built from 15 residues. This CDR3 reads CASRPTSGSGNEQFF. The CDR3 bases are TGTGCCAGCAGACCTACTAGCGGTTCAGGCAATGAGCAGTTCTTC.

The CDR3 loop reads CASRGTGAEETQYF. DNA of the CDR3: TGTGCCAGCAGGGGGACAGGGGCTGAAGAGACCCAGTACTTC. The V and J genes are TRBV7-2 and TRBJ2-5; 10 bases map to TRBD1. The CDR3 is 14 amino acids. J gave up 3 bases and V 6 bases, and 4 bases lay outside the gene matches. CDR1 SGHTA and CDR2 FQGNSA come from the germline V gene.

The chain links TRBV11-2 to TRBJ2-1, with 10 bases that match TRBD2. The junction had 10 bases not matched to a gene; V was cut back by 5 bases and J by 6 bases. The germline gives CDR1 SGHAT, CDR2 FQNNGV. The CDR3 totals 16 residues. For the CDR3, the DNA is TGTGCCAGCAGCCCGCTGGCGGGACTAGCGAGCAATGAGCAGTTCTTC. Translated, it gives CASSPLAGLASNEQFF.

The chain employs TRBV14 and TRBJ1-3; D is ambiguous. CDR1 is SGHDN, CDR2 FVKESK, per germline. This CDR3 spans 16 amino acids. Deletions cut 3 bases from V and 4 bases from J, with 16 bases between. For the CDR3, the DNA is TGTGCCAGCAGCCATTTTACCGCATACTTCGGAAACACCATATATTTT. This codes for CASSHFTAYFGNTIYF. Filled out from reference TRBV14 and TRBJ1-3, the complete variable domain reads EAGVTQFPSHSVIEKGQTVTLRCDPISGHDNLYWYRRVMGKEIKFLLHFVKESKQDESGMPNNRFLAERTGGTYSTLKVQPAELEDSGVYFCASSHFTAYFGNTIYFGEGSWLTVV.

This chain joins TRBV7-9 and TRBJ1-4; a weak D match, TRBD1 (5 bases). This CDR3 comprises 15 residues. V shed 5 bases and J shed 5 bases, with 15 bases lying between them. Germline-derived CDR1 and CDR2 are SEHNR and FQNEAQ (reference sequence). CDR3 DNA: TGTGCCAGCAGCCTGGACATCGGCCCGAATGAAAAACTGTTTTTT. It yields the protein CASSLDIGPNEKLFF.

The genes are TRBV28 and TRBJ1-4, with D unclear. The V end was cut by 6 bases, the J end by 0 bases, with 8 bases between. The CDR3 has 14 amino acids. Germline loops: CDR1 MDHEN, CDR2 SYDVKM. CDR3 in DNA: TGTGCCAGCAGCTACCCGGCAACTAATGAAAAACTGTTTTTT. It codes for CASSYPATNEKLFF.

This chain connects TRBV30 to TRBJ1-1, with 8 bases aligning to TRBD1. V lost 0 bases, J lost 1 base, and 4 bases stayed unmatched. This CDR3 has 15 amino acids. Germline V lookup: CDR1 GTSNPN, CDR2 SVGIG (reference sequence). CDR3 DNA sequence: TGTGCCTGGAGTGTGATGGACAGGGCGAACACTGAAGCTTTCTTT. Its translation: CAWSVMDRANTEAFF.

V usage is TRBV28 and J usage is TRBJ1-2; 9 positions agree with TRBD1. Germline CDR1 is MDHEN and CDR2 is SYDVKM. The CDR3 sequence is 17 residues long. The V and J ends lost 5 bases and 5 bases, in that order; junction bases with no gene match: 15. CDR3 sequence: CASSGIGTGYERYGYTF. CDR3 sequence (DNA): TGTGCCAGCAGTGGGATCGGGACAGGGTATGAGAGATATGGCTACACCTTC.

V is TRBV28 and J is TRBJ1-2, with 12 bases that match TRBD1. The trim removed 5 bases at V and 8 bases at J, leaving 9 bases unmatched. The CDR3 extends over 15 amino acids. Germline V gives CDR1 MDHEN, CDR2 SYDVKM. The DNA for the CDR3 is TGTGCCAGCAGTCTTCCGGGACAGGGGGCTTGGGGCTACACCTTC. Its translation is CASSLPGQGAWGYTF.

This chain joins TRBV5-1 and TRBJ1-1; D perhaps matches TRBD1 (6 bases). With 4 bases removed from V and 0 bases from J, the gap between germline ends came to 13 bases. CDR3 length: 15 residues. Germline values: CDR1 SGHRS, CDR2 YFSETQ. The CDR3 protein is CASSPWTALNTEAFF. CDR3 DNA sequence: TGCGCCAGCAGCCCTTGGACAGCCTTGAACACTGAAGCTTTCTTT.

V usage is TRBV19 and J usage is TRBJ2-1, with 10 positions matching TRBD2. V lost 8 bases and J lost 7; bases outside the gene matches: 8. This CDR3 spans 14 amino acids. Germline V gene lookup returns CDR1 LNHDA and CDR2 SQIVND (reference sequence). The CDR3 DNA reads as TGTGCCAGTGGTGGACTAGCGGTGGGAAATGAGCAGTTCTTC. It encodes CASGGLAVGNEQFF.

V and J are TRBV30 and TRBJ1-3, with 7 bases lining up with TRBD1. Germline CDR1 and CDR2: GTSNPN and SVGIG (reference sequence). This CDR3 spans 14 amino acids. V gave up 2 bases and J gave up 0 bases; unmatched junction bases: 1. CDR3 in DNA: TGTGCCTGGAGTCGGACAGGCTCTGGAAACACCATATATTTT. Protein product: CAWSRTGSGNTIYF.